This T cell receptor beta chain appears in the sequencing data of a study of T cells after yellow fever vaccination (dated 2019 in TCRdb). Study-wide context: Libraries from fractions with low cell numbers were prepared with the SMART-Seq v4 Ultra Low Input RNA kit. To follow T-cell clones before and after primary and booster YFV17D yellow fever vaccination, bulk TCR alpha and beta repertoires were sequenced over time. The cohort comprised two healthy male donors, one aged 18 to 30 and one aged 30 to 39 years. Blood was drawn at multiple timepoints before and after primary and secondary immunization, with bulk PBMC replicates and cell subsets isolated. Paper-wide results and their limitations: Only two donors were included in the study, so the extent to which the findings can be generalized is limited. After the booster, most clones that had expanded after primary vaccination were detected again (about 95% of CD4 and around nine tenths of CD8), suggesting broad maintenance of memory. Compared with the primary T-cell response, the secondary T-cell response was weaker but faster, peaking on day 5 rather than day 15. Because abundant contaminating clonotypes from the bulk population could be contained in FACS-sorted repertoires, computational filtering was required. A small share of clonotypes was detected in both CD4 and CD8 compartments, with the overlap likely arising from convergent recombination.

This clonotype was counted only a few times. The target of this receptor is not known. Per-base qualities were not stored, and no clone one base away is much larger. TCR cDNA was made using 5'RACE template switching, a step that added a universal primer site and unique molecular identifiers. cDNA synthesis was primed from both the TCR alpha and TCR beta constant segments. Libraries were amplified in two PCR steps, with sample barcodes and sequencing adapters added in the second step. Sequencing of the libraries was done on either Illumina HiSeq 2500 (2x100 bp) or NovaSeq (2x150 bp). The study's processing was this. MIGEC was used to demultiplex reads and collapse the reads into UMI consensus sequences, and MiXCR was used for V(D)J alignment. Vaccine-responding clonotypes were identified with edgeR using replicate PBMC samples, with FDR below 0.01 and a log2 fold change above 5 up to day 15 being required. CD4 or CD8 identity was assigned to each bulk clonotype according to whether the clonotype was present at higher abundance in the sequenced CD4 repertoire or the sequenced CD8 repertoire. Through fastp at Q25 and MiXCR, TCRdb rebuilt clones from the public reads, retaining in-frame beta chains. Each entry merges the rows of one CDR3 protein and shows their most common DNA and genes. For this entry, the V and J calls and clone size follow TCRdb and not the study's own pipeline. This sample comprises more than 450,000 distinct CDR3 sequences, less than 25% of them detected only once. The top ten constitute approximately 16% of the sample.

In light of the paper, this sample's treatment or condition label describes: live attenuated yellow fever vaccine strain. At each blood-draw timepoint, two biological replicates of bulk PBMCs were collected. PBMCs were isolated from peripheral blood using a standard Ficoll-Paque protocol. TriZol was used to extract RNA from bulk PBMCs, from CD4 and CD8 fractions, and from dextramer-positive and dextramer-negative fractions. Per the germline V gene (reference sequence), DFQATT is the CDR1 and SNEGSKA is the CDR2. From V the trimming removes 3 bases and from J it removes 1 base, while the gene matches leave 12 bases of the junction unaccounted for. The CDR3 sequence holds 17 residues, the cysteine and phenylalanine included. Solely the CDR3 DNA is kept, with 51 bases framed from the first base.

This TCR came from a young man who received the YFV17D yellow fever vaccine. The source was PBMCs, collected about 20 days after the first yellow fever vaccination. The chain employs TRBV20-1 and TRBJ2-5, and 9 junctional nucleotides match TRBD2. The CDR3 region: CSASQGHSGGVQETQYF. Here is the DNA: TGCAGTGCTAGTCAGGGGCATAGCGGGGGAGTCCAAGAGACCCAGTACTTC.